The sequence of this T cell receptor (beta chain) was determined in a study of T cells in Graves' hyperthyroidism and ophthalmopathy. Ten or more counts support this clonotype. There were TCR beta CDR3 regions amplified from RNA transcripts. HTBI primers were used for first-round RT-PCR of the TCR CDR3. TCRdb analysed the multiplex PCR reads with MiXCR anew, one entry per CDR3 protein. The table includes 500,000 to 650,000 distinct CDR3 sequences, more than 14% detected once. Germline CDR1 LGHNT, CDR2 FRNRAP. V was pared by 0 bases and J by 4 bases, with 4 bases of the junction left unmatched. The CDR3 covers 16 residues.

The specimen sequenced was blood. The sequence came from a woman aged 45-65 years with Graves' ophthalmopathy. The chain combines TRBV12-5 with TRBJ1-2, with TRBD1 identical over 11 bases. The CDR3 nucleotides are TGTGCTAGTGGTTTGGTCCGGGACAGGGGGTTCTATGGCTACACCTTC. Encoded protein: CASGLVRDRGFYGYTF.